A single sample gave rise to the 32 T cell receptor beta chains below, sequenced in a study of shared clonotypes between healthy human individuals. The protocol was immunoSEQ multiplex PCR, while the TCRdb copy is restricted to in-frame clones and leaves out a portion. The table shows a few million clones, with about 92% occurring only once. The sequencing input was naive CD4+ T cells from PBMCs. The sample's subset: CD45RA+ positively selected. These TCRs come from a man aged 18 to 30 in good health. Some clones in this sample may be carry-over from other donors' samples.

This chain joins TRBV6-6 and TRBJ2-7, with a tentative D call TRBD1 (6 bases). The CDR3 is made up of 14 amino acids. Trimming took off 2 bases at V and 2 bases at J, with 10 bases between the two ends. CDR1 and CDR2 (germline): MNHNY, SVGAGI (reference sequence). In DNA form, the CDR3 reads TGTGCCAGCAGTTACGGGGGCGGCACCTACGAGCAGTACTTC. This codes for CASSYGGGTYEQYF.

The V and J genes are TRBV5-1 and TRBJ1-4; D possibly corresponds to TRBD1 (5 bases). Trimming cost V 5 bases and J 0 bases, with 11 bases left between them. The CDR3 sequence is 15 residues long. CDR1 and CDR2 from the germline V gene are SGHRS and YFSETQ. CDR3 bases: TGCGCCAGCAGGGGGCTAGGTGCAACTAATGAAAAACTGTTTTTT. As protein: CASRGLGATNEKLFF.

V and J are TRBV28 and TRBJ1-5; TRBD1 aligns across 10 bases. The J segment lost 6 bases and the V segment lost 5 bases, leaving 10 bases of the junction unmatched. Germline CDR1 reads MDHEN; CDR2 reads SYDVKM. There are 16 residues in the CDR3. The CDR3 is CASSPTGTGDGQPQHF. CDR3 bases: TGTGCCAGCAGTCCAACCGGGACAGGGGACGGTCAGCCCCAGCATTTT.

In regard to this clone: This sample also contains other DNA sequences that code for the same CDR3. This rearrangement joins TRBV29-1 to TRBJ2-1; tentatively, D is TRBD2 (6 bases). V was clipped by 5 bases and J by 1 base, with 9 bases between them. CDR3 length: 13 residues. Germline-derived CDR1 and CDR2 are SQVTM and ANQGSEA. CDR3 in amino acids: CSVRAGSYNEQFF. The CDR3 coding sequence is TGCAGCGTTAGGGCGGGGTCCTACAATGAGCAGTTCTTC.

This chain links TRBV28 with TRBJ1-2; D gene ambiguous. The V and J ends lost 1 base and 1 base respectively, with 34 bases between them. This CDR3 region has 23 residues. CDR1 and CDR2 from the germline V gene are MDHEN and SYDVKM. The DNA for the CDR3 is TGTGCCAGCAGTTTATTAATCCGAAGAAAGGGAGAGACTGAGTCCGTCCATAACTATGGCTACACCTTC. This codes for CASSLLIRRKGETESVHNYGYTF.

The J gene is TRBJ1-3, the V gene TRBV6-6; D ambiguous. V dropped 7 bases and J dropped 0 bases, with 13 bases sitting between them. This CDR3 region has 15 residues. The germline gives CDR1 MNHNY, CDR2 SVGAGI (reference sequence). The CDR3 spells CASTLASDSGNTIYF. The DNA for the CDR3 is TGTGCCAGCACCTTAGCATCGGACTCTGGAAACACCATATATTTT.

This rearrangement joins TRBV19 to TRBJ1-4, with D tentatively TRBD1 (5 bases). The germline CDR1 and CDR2 sequences are LNHDA and SQIVND (reference sequence). The CDR3 runs 13 residues. V dropped 0 bases and J dropped 8 bases, with 7 bases sitting between them. The DNA for the CDR3 is TGTGCCAGTAGTATAGACAGGGCCGAAAAACTGTTTTTT. Protein: CASSIDRAEKLFF.

The chain couples TRBV27 to TRBJ2-1; 15 positions match TRBD2. The CDR3 contains 19 residues. Unmatched junction bases numbered 14, after V lost 4 bases and J lost 7 bases. From germline, CDR1 is MNHEY and CDR2 SMNVEV (reference sequence). The DNA of the CDR3 is TGTGCCAGCAGTTCTCGGACTAGCGGGAGGGTAAGGGATAGAAATGAGCAGTTCTTC. Protein: CASSSRTSGRVRDRNEQFF.

The chain couples TRBV7-9 to TRBJ2-7, with a tentative D call TRBD1 (6 bases). The V end was cut by 5 bases, the J end by 2 bases, with 13 bases between. Germline V gives CDR1 SEHNR, CDR2 FQNEAQ (reference sequence). This CDR3 contains 14 residues. In DNA, the CDR3 is TGTGCCAGCAGCCCATACAGGGAGCCCTACGAGCAGTACTTC. Amino acids: CASSPYREPYEQYF.

The rearrangement joins TRBV9 to TRBJ1-1; D might be TRBD1 (6 bases). CDR3 size: 17 residues. V lost 0 bases to trimming and J lost 6 bases, with 21 bases between them. The V gene's germline CDR1 is SGDLS and CDR2 YYNGEE. CDR3: CASSVEGSRGVLSEAFF. The CDR3 nucleotides read TGTGCCAGCAGCGTAGAGGGATCGAGGGGGGTTTTATCTGAAGCTTTCTTT.

The V call is TRBV6-5, the J call TRBJ2-4; D unresolved. CDR1 is MNHEY, CDR2 SVGAGI, per germline. The length of the CDR3 is 12 residues. V was clipped by 0 bases and J by 15 bases, with 12 bases between them. CDR3 in DNA: TGTGCCAGCAGTTACTCCAGGAAGATTTGGTACTTC. Protein product: CASSYSRKIWYF.

The chain employs TRBV28 and TRBJ2-7; D is possibly TRBD1 (6 bases). This CDR3 spans 19 amino acids. CDR1 MDHEN and CDR2 SYDVKM come from the germline V gene. The germline V and J ends were trimmed by 7 bases and 0 bases, with 28 bases remaining between them. The CDR3 reads CASKSWTASNPRSSYEQYF. In DNA form, the CDR3 reads TGTGCCAGCAAGTCATGGACAGCTTCTAATCCCCGTTCCTCCTACGAGCAGTACTTC.

The rearrangement links TRBV14 to TRBJ2-5; perhaps TRBD1 as D (6 bases). Germline lookup yields CDR1 SGHDN and CDR2 FVKESK. The CDR3 covers 13 residues. The CDR3 reads CATNGQLQETQYF. The CDR3, as DNA: TGTGCAACCAACGGACAGCTACAAGAGACCCAGTACTTC.

This clone was found a few times. The same CDR3 also results from other DNA sequences found in this sample. The J gene is TRBJ1-1, the V gene TRBV27; D not resolved. The CDR3 is 13 residues long. The germline V gene encodes CDR1 MNHEY and CDR2 SMNVEV (reference sequence). V was trimmed by 3 bases and J by 0 bases, leaving 5 bases between them. The CDR3 DNA follows: TGTGCCAGCAGTTTGAAGCTGAACACTGAAGCTTTCTTT. This translates into CASSLKLNTEAFF.

This clone was seen a single time. The chain combines TRBV28 with TRBJ2-1; 9 nucleotides agree with TRBD1. There are 14 residues in the CDR3. Germline CDR1 MDHEN, CDR2 SYDVKM. After removal of 4 bases from V and 9 bases from J, the junction contained 7 bases not matched to a gene. CDR3 in amino acids: CASSSSGTGSEQFF. The CDR3 DNA follows: TGTGCCAGCAGTTCATCTGGGACAGGGAGTGAGCAGTTCTTC.

This chain uses TRBV4-1 with TRBJ2-2, with 10 bases identical to TRBD2. CDR3 length equals 16 residues. Unmatched junction bases numbered 4, after V lost 3 bases and J lost 3 bases. Germline V gene data show CDR1 as MGHRA and CDR2 as YSYEKL. CDR3 DNA sequence: TGCGCCAGCAGCCAGCCTAGCGGGAGAGACACCGGGGAGCTGTTTTTT. It encodes CASSQPSGRDTGELFF.

The V and J genes are TRBV18 and TRBJ1-5; tentatively, D is TRBD1 (6 bases). This CDR3 region has 14 residues. From germline, CDR1 is KGHSH and CDR2 LQKENI. V gave up 4 bases and J gave up 5 bases, with 12 bases separating them. This CDR3 is CASSQGQGHQPQHF. The CDR3 nucleotides are TGTGCCAGCTCACAGGGACAAGGGCATCAGCCCCAGCATTTT. The complete variable domain, with remaining parts taken from reference TRBV18 and TRBJ1-5, reads NAGVMQNPRHLVRRRGQEARLRCSPMKGHSHVYWYRQLPEEGLKFMVYLQKENIIDESGMPKERFSAEFPKEGPSILRIQQVVRGDSAAYFCASSQGQGHQPQHFGDGTRLSIL.

This sequence joins TRBV9 and TRBJ2-3, with TRBD2 identical over 10 bases. The CDR3 extends over 19 amino acids. V lost 4 bases, J lost 1 base, and 15 bases stayed unmatched. The germline V gene has CDR1 SGDLS and CDR2 YYNGEE. The CDR3 loop is CASSSPRLAGDFRTDTQYF. The CDR3 nucleotides are TGTGCCAGCAGCTCTCCCCGGCTAGCGGGAGACTTTCGCACAGATACGCAGTATTTT.

This clone was found once. The DNA for the CDR3 is TGTGCCAGCGGGAGACAGGGGCCGAATCAGCCCCAGCATTTT. This encodes CASGRQGPNQPQHF. This chain links TRBV28 with TRBJ1-5; TRBD1 agrees at 8 bases. Trimming took 8 bases from V and 4 from J; bases not matched to a gene: 7. Per the germline V gene, CDR1 is MDHEN and CDR2 is SYDVKM. This CDR3 is 14 amino acids long.

Worth noting for this clone: This CDR3 is also generated by other DNA sequences in the sample. The rearrangement joins TRBV5-1 to TRBJ1-1; 8 bases are a match to TRBD1. The CDR3 covers 14 residues. The V gene's germline CDR1 is SGHRS and CDR2 YFSETQ. The J segment lost 5 bases and the V segment lost 2 bases, leaving 5 bases of the junction unmatched. This chain's CDR3 is CASSLQGGMTEAFF. The CDR3, as DNA: TGCGCCAGCAGCTTACAGGGGGGTATGACTGAAGCTTTCTTT.

The rearrangement uses TRBV29-1 and TRBJ2-7, with 8 bases identical to TRBD1. The CDR3 has 12 residues. Losses at the gene ends were 2 bases for V and 12 bases for J; bases not matched to a gene: 9. Germline values: CDR1 SQVTM, CDR2 ANQGSEA. The CDR3 region has the DNA TGCAGCGTTGAAACCGACAGGGGTATTCGGTACTTC. It encodes CSVETDRGIRYF.

Turning to this clone: The same CDR3 also results from other DNA sequences found in this sample. CDR3 sequence reads: CASSGRYEQYF. DNA for the CDR3: TGTGCCAGTAGTGGCCGATACGAGCAGTACTTC. The chain uses TRBV19 and TRBJ2-7; D remains ambiguous. Germline V gene lookup returns CDR1 LNHDA and CDR2 SQIVND (reference sequence). V gave up 5 bases and J gave up 4 bases, with 6 bases separating them. This CDR3 is built from 11 residues.

This chain links TRBV28 with TRBJ1-1; 8 bases are a match to TRBD1. The CDR3 covers 15 residues. V was clipped by 7 bases and J by 5 bases; unmatched bases: 12. Germline loops: CDR1 MDHEN, CDR2 SYDVKM. The CDR3 nucleotides read TGTGCCAGCAAGATCCCTACAGGGGGATGGACTGAAGCTTTCTTT. This gives the protein CASKIPTGGWTEAFF.

This chain joins TRBV7-9 and TRBJ1-3, with D perhaps matching TRBD1 (6 bases). In germline, CDR1 is SEHNR, CDR2 FQNEAQ (reference sequence). There are 17 residues in the CDR3. The V and J ends lost 0 bases and 4 bases respectively, with 16 bases between them. The CDR3 loop reads CASSLALSGAQGNTIYF. The CDR3, as DNA: TGTGCCAGCAGCTTAGCTCTGTCGGGGGCGCAAGGAAACACCATATATTTT.

The chain has TRBV19 and TRBJ2-2, with 11 bases lining up with TRBD2. Germline assignment: CDR1 LNHDA and CDR2 SQIVND (reference sequence). With 4 bases clipped from V and 2 bases from J, the junction kept 15 bases outside the gene matches. The CDR3 runs 20 residues. In nucleotides, the CDR3 is TGTGCCAGTAGTAAACGTTGGGAGGGGACTAGCGGAGCAAACACCGGGGAGCTGTTTTTT. Translating it yields CASSKRWEGTSGANTGELFF.

The chain has TRBV28 and TRBJ2-7; D perhaps matches TRBD1 (6 bases). Trimming took off 1 base at V and 2 bases at J, with 15 bases between the two ends. This CDR3 region has 16 residues. Per the germline V gene, CDR1 is MDHEN and CDR2 is SYDVKM. CDR3 amino acids: CASSLFFRTDTYEQYF. CDR3 DNA: TGTGCCAGCAGTTTATTCTTCCGGACAGACACCTACGAGCAGTACTTC. Looking up the rest from reference TRBV28 and TRBJ2-7 gives the full variable domain: DVKVTQSSRYLVKRTGEKVFLECVQDMDHENMFWYRQDPGLGLRLIYFSYDVKMKEKGDIPEGYSVSREKKERFSLILESASTNQTSMYLCASSLFFRTDTYEQYFGPGTRLTVT.

V is TRBV7-2 and J is TRBJ2-3; 10 bases align to TRBD1. The V segment lost 5 bases and the J segment 5 bases; nucleotides outside the gene matches: 7. The CDR3 is made up of 15 amino acids. CDR1 is SGHTA, CDR2 FQGNSA, per germline. The chain's CDR3 is CASSKQGTGEDTQYF. The CDR3, as DNA: TGTGCCAGCAGCAAACAGGGGACAGGGGAAGATACGCAGTATTTT.

The chain joins TRBV11-2 to TRBJ1-1; a possible D gene is TRBD1 (6 bases). The length of the CDR3 is 15 residues. V was clipped by 6 bases and J by 2 bases, with 16 bases between them. Germline CDR1 and CDR2: SGHAT and FQNNGV. The CDR3 coding sequence is TGTGCCAGCAGTCCACAGCGGGGGGCCAACACTGAAGCTTTCTTT. This sequence encodes CASSPQRGANTEAFF.

The J gene is TRBJ2-2, the V gene TRBV5-1, with 7 positions matching TRBD1. The CDR3 has 15 amino acids. Germline trimming cut 4 bases from V and 3 bases from J; bases unmatched to any gene: 6. The germline gives CDR1 SGHRS, CDR2 YFSETQ. CDR3 region: CASSVGDRDTGELFF. The CDR3 nucleotides read TGCGCCAGCAGCGTTGGGGACAGAGACACCGGGGAGCTGTTTTTT.

The rearrangement links TRBV4-3 to TRBJ1-2, with a possible D match to TRBD1 (6 bases). Trimming took 4 bases from V and 4 from J, leaving 13 bases between them. The CDR3 extends over 14 amino acids. Per the germline V gene, CDR1 is LGHNA and CDR2 is YSLEER. CDR3 sequence reads: CASSPEGQGYGYTF. DNA for the CDR3: TGCGCCAGCAGCCCTGAGGGACAAGGCTATGGCTACACCTTC.

The V call is TRBV9, the J call TRBJ2-7; D might be TRBD2 (6 bases). V shed 0 bases and J shed 7 bases, with 17 bases lying between them. The germline V gene has CDR1 SGDLS and CDR2 YYNGEE. CDR3 length: 15 amino acids. This chain's CDR3 is CASSVDQVPGDEQYF. The CDR3 DNA reads as TGTGCCAGCAGCGTAGACCAGGTACCGGGGGATGAGCAGTACTTC.

This rearrangement joins TRBV28 to TRBJ2-1; 10 bases match TRBD2. The CDR3 sequence is 19 residues long. V dropped 2 bases and J dropped 7; count of bases not matched to a gene: 17. CDR1 MDHEN and CDR2 SYDVKM come from the germline V gene. The CDR3 region has the DNA TGTGCCAGCAGTTTAAGGCCCATAGGGCTAGCGGGAGTGGGTAATGAGCAGTTCTTC. Amino acid sequence: CASSLRPIGLAGVGNEQFF.